This T cell receptor (beta chain) was obtained from a study of shared clonotypes between healthy human individuals. Study observations and caveats: With a few donors compared, around 5% of naive CD4 clonotypes were shared. Sorted-subset samples were not fully sequenced, rarefaction indicated.

Note on this clone: Antigen specificity is unknown.

Clones were sequenced by immunoSEQ multiplex PCR, and TCRdb holds only the in-frame ones, with some missing. This table has 550,000 to 800,000 clones, around 72% appearing once. Sequencing input: memory CD4+ T cells sorted from blood. Sample subset: CD45RA-negative fraction. This sequence originates from a woman in her thirties in good health.

CDR3 bases: TGTGCCAGCAGCCCGACTCCAGGGCTCACTGAAGCTTTCTTT. This gives the protein CASSPTPGLTEAFF. This chain links TRBV7-3 with TRBJ1-1; a weak D match, TRBD1 (5 bases). The V and J ends lost 5 bases and 4 bases respectively, with 14 bases between them. The CDR3 is 14 amino acids. Germline CDR1 SGHTA, CDR2 FQGTGA.